This TCR beta chain stems from a study of blood T cell repertoires in COVID-19. Turning to the study itself: The United States, Italy and Spain supplied acute and convalescent COVID-19 samples. PBMCs, B-cell-depleted T cells, or T cells provided the cDNA or gDNA that made up the material.

TCRdb's table, derived via immunoSEQ multiplex PCR, lists solely in-frame clones and lacks some. The sample contains under 200,000 clones, about 85% of which appear only once. Trimming removed 1 base from V and 4 bases from J; junction bases left unmatched: 1. The CDR3 extends over 13 amino acids. Germline V CDR1 and CDR2: SQVTM, ANQGSEA. This sequence was found in a woman aged 80 or older with acute or convalescent COVID-19. Sequencing was performed on peripheral blood. The chain has TRBV29-1 and TRBJ2-7; TRBD1 matches 10 bases. CDR3 region: CSVEGQGAYEQYF. In nucleotides, the CDR3 is TGCAGCGTTGAAGGACAGGGGGCTTACGAGCAGTACTTC.